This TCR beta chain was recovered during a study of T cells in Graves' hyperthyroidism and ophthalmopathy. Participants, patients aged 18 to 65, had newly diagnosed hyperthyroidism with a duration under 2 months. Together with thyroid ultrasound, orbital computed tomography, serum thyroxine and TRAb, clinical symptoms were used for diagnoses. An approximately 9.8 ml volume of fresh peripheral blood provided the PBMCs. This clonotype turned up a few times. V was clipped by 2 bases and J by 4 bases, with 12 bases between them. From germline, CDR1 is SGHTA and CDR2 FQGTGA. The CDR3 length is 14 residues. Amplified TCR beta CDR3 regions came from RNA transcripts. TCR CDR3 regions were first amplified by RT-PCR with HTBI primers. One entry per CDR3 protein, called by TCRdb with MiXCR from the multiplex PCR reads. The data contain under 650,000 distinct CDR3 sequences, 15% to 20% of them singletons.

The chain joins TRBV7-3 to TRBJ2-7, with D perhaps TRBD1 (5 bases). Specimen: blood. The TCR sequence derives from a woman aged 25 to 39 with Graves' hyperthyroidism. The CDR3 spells CASSLVQGGYEQYF. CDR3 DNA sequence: TGTGCCAGCAGCTTAGTCCAGGGTGGATACGAGCAGTACTTC.